The sequence of this TCR beta chain was determined in a study of graft-versus-host responses after intestinal transplantation. As for the study in general: Multivisceral, liver-intestinal, or isolated intestinal grafts were transplanted into recipients. Anti-thymocyte globulin induction was given to all recipients, followed by tacrolimus and steroids for 2 to 3 years.

Trimming took 5 bases from V and 0 from J, leaving 8 bases between them. Germline lookup yields CDR1 KGHSH and CDR2 LQKENI. The CDR3 has 14 amino acids. Study-wide results and limits: In recipient marrow, GvH clones were found, and some appeared first in ileum or blood.

Concerning this clone: Its target is not known.

Data came from immunoSEQ multiplex PCR; TCRdb stores just in-frame clones and leaves some out. Among around 96,000 clones, approximately 92% were seen once, and the ten largest hold about 16%. The TCR sequence derives from a human patient who received an intestinal transplant, so some T cells may come from the graft donor. The V and J genes are TRBV18 and TRBJ1-5; D ambiguous. The sample in question was PBMCs, obtained around 68 weeks after intestinal transplant. The CDR3 DNA follows: TGTGCCAGCTCAGAGTGGGTTAGCAATCAGCCCCAGCATTTT. Translating gives CASSEWVSNQPQHF.